These T cell receptor beta chains were read from a single sample in a study of T cell repertoires in cytomegalovirus infection. TCRdb reprocessed the reads with MiXCR, giving one entry per CDR3 protein. The table has fewer than 700,000 distinct CDR3 sequences, roughly 24% seen once. Sequencing input: CD8+ T cells from PBMCs. Every receptor here comes from a human donor in good health (CMV status not recorded). Some clones in this sample may be carry-over from other donors' samples. Each CDR3 is given with its conserved first and last residue. A D gene is named only where the DNA matches it firmly. A clone size is listed for some rows: how often the clone was seen (once, few, many), or a class if it is expanded.

clone size: -
D gene: -
J gene: TRBJ2-7
V gene: TRBV7-9
CDR3 DNA: TGTGCCAGCAGCTCCAGAAAGGGGGAAGAGCAGTACTTC
CDR3 protein: CASSSRKGEEQYF

clone size: -
D gene: -
J gene: TRBJ1-1
V gene: TRBV7-6
CDR3 DNA: TGTGCCAGCAGCTTAAAGGGACGCCCTAGGGCGAACACTGAAGCTTTCTTT
CDR3 protein: CASSLKGRPRANTEAFF

clone size: many
D gene: TRBD2
J gene: TRBJ2-1
V gene: TRBV25-1
CDR3 DNA: TGTGCCAGCAGTGAGACTAGCGGGGGATCCTACAATGAGCAGTTCTTC
CDR3 protein: CASSETSGGSYNEQFF

clone size: -
D gene: -
J gene: TRBJ1-2
V gene: TRBV7-9
CDR3 DNA: TGTGCCAGCAGCCCATTCTTGGTCTATGGCTACACCTTC
CDR3 protein: CASSPFLVYGYTF

clone size: -
D gene: -
J gene: TRBJ2-5
V gene: TRBV7-1
CDR3 DNA: TGTGCCAGCAGCCGTACCGGGACCCCGGCAGAGACCCAGTACTTC
CDR3 protein: CASSRTGTPAETQYF

clone size: many
D gene: TRBD1
J gene: TRBJ1-2
V gene: TRBV7-2
CDR3 DNA: TGTGCCAGCAGCCCCGGGACAGGGAGGGATGGCTACACCTTC
CDR3 protein: CASSPGTGRDGYTF

clone size: once
D gene: -
J gene: TRBJ2-1
V gene: TRBV20-1
CDR3 DNA: TGCAGTGCTAGAGAACTAGCCAGGCCCCACAATGAGCAGTTCTTC
CDR3 protein: CSARELARPHNEQFF

clone size: few
D gene: -
J gene: TRBJ1-2
V gene: TRBV27
CDR3 DNA: TGTGCCACCGCTGGGGGGTATGGCTACACCTTC
CDR3 protein: CATAGGYGYTF

clone size: -
D gene: TRBD2
J gene: TRBJ2-1
V gene: TRBV28
CDR3 DNA: TGTGTCAGCAGTCTGGACGCGGGGGTTGATGAGCAGTTCTTC
CDR3 protein: CVSSLDAGVDEQFF

clone size: -
D gene: TRBD2
J gene: TRBJ2-3
V gene: TRBV14
CDR3 DNA: TGTGCCAGCAGCCAAGATTGGCCTAGCGGACTCACAGATATGCAGTATTTT
CDR3 protein: CASSQDWPSGLTDMQYF

clone size: -
D gene: TRBD1
J gene: TRBJ1-3
V gene: TRBV20-1
CDR3 DNA: TGCAGTGCTAGAAAGACAGGGGAGTCGGGAAACACCATATATTTT
CDR3 protein: CSARKTGESGNTIYF

clone size: -
D gene: -
J gene: TRBJ1-5
V gene: TRBV20-1
CDR3 DNA: TGCAGTGCTAGAGATCTCGGTCAGCCCCAGCATTTT
CDR3 protein: CSARDLGQPQHF

clone size: -
D gene: -
J gene: TRBJ2-7
V gene: TRBV5-5
CDR3 DNA: TGTGCCAGCAGCTTGGCGGCAGGGGCTGGCTACGAGCAGTACTTC
CDR3 protein: CASSLAAGAGYEQYF

clone size: few
D gene: -
J gene: TRBJ1-1
V gene: TRBV20-1
CDR3 DNA: TGCAGTGCGCTAGAGCTAGGGGTTGAAGCTTTCTTT
CDR3 protein: CSALELGVEAFF

clone size: few
D gene: -
J gene: TRBJ1-1
V gene: TRBV7-8
CDR3 DNA: TGTGCCAGCTCAGCTTATCGGCGTGCGGCAGGGGCCAACACTGAAGCTTTCTTT
CDR3 protein: CASSAYRRAAGANTEAFF

clone size: few
D gene: -
J gene: TRBJ2-1
V gene: TRBV6-4
CDR3 DNA: TGTGCCAGCAGTGACTCGGCGGGGAGTGCCTACAATGAGCAGTTCTTC
CDR3 protein: CASSDSAGSAYNEQFF

clone size: -
D gene: -
J gene: TRBJ2-1
V gene: TRBV19
CDR3 DNA: TGTGCCAGTAGTGTTCCAGGGGTTTCGAATGAGCAGTTCTTC
CDR3 protein: CASSVPGVSNEQFF

clone size: once
D gene: TRBD2
J gene: TRBJ2-5
V gene: TRBV7-9
CDR3 DNA: TGTGCCAGCAGCTCGTCGGGACTAGCGGTACAAGAGACCCAGTACTTC
CDR3 protein: CASSSSGLAVQETQYF

clone size: few
D gene: -
J gene: TRBJ2-3
V gene: TRBV20-1
CDR3 DNA: TGCAGTGCTAGAGGTGGACAGCCACACACAGATACGCAGTATTTT
CDR3 protein: CSARGGQPHTDTQYF

clone size: many
D gene: -
J gene: TRBJ2-5
V gene: TRBV29-1
CDR3 DNA: TGCAGCGTTGGGGGCCCAACCCAGTACTTC
CDR3 protein: CSVGGPTQYF

clone size: few
D gene: -
J gene: TRBJ1-1
V gene: TRBV5-1
CDR3 DNA: TGCGCCAGCAGAGGTCCGGCGGGCACTGAAGCTTTCTTT
CDR3 protein: CASRGPAGTEAFF

clone size: once
D gene: TRBD1
J gene: TRBJ1-4
V gene: TRBV28
CDR3 DNA: TGTGCCAACAGACCCCGGGACAGGGGCTCTAATGAAAAACTGTTTTTT
CDR3 protein: CANRPRDRGSNEKLFF

clone size: -
D gene: -
J gene: TRBJ1-2
V gene: TRBV24-1
CDR3 DNA: TGTGCCACCAGTGATTCCGGGACCGGCGGCTACACCTTC
CDR3 protein: CATSDSGTGGYTF

clone size: once
D gene: -
J gene: TRBJ1-2
V gene: TRBV20-1
CDR3 DNA: TGCAGTGCTGCAGGGGAATCGTATGGCTACACCTTC
CDR3 protein: CSAAGESYGYTF

clone size: once
D gene: TRBD2
J gene: TRBJ2-1
V gene: TRBV2
CDR3 DNA: TGTGCCAGCCGCCCGACTAGCGGGGGATTCAATGAGCAGTTCTTC
CDR3 protein: CASRPTSGGFNEQFF

clone size: few
D gene: TRBD1
J gene: TRBJ2-3
V gene: TRBV5-4
CDR3 DNA: TGTGCCAGCAGCCCGGGGGCCCGGGACAGGGGCTTCCCTAGCACAGATACGCAGTATTTT
CDR3 protein: CASSPGARDRGFPSTDTQYF

clone size: -
D gene: -
J gene: TRBJ2-1
V gene: TRBV20-1
CDR3 DNA: TGCAGTCCGTCCGACAGTTACAATGAGCAGTTCTTC
CDR3 protein: CSPSDSYNEQFF

clone size: many
D gene: -
J gene: TRBJ2-5
V gene: TRBV6-5
CDR3 DNA: TGTGCCAGCAGTTATGGGACTTTCGACCAAGAGACCCAGTACTTC
CDR3 protein: CASSYGTFDQETQYF

clone size: -
D gene: -
J gene: TRBJ2-1
V gene: TRBV28
CDR3 DNA: TGTGCCAGCAGTACCCCCGTCGACCACCTACGGGATGAGCAGTTCTTC
CDR3 protein: CASSTPVDHLRDEQFF

clone size: -
D gene: -
J gene: TRBJ2-1
V gene: TRBV7-4
CDR3 DNA: TGTGCCACCCAATTGGATGAGCAGTTCTTC
CDR3 protein: CATQLDEQFF

clone size: -
D gene: -
J gene: TRBJ2-3
V gene: TRBV2
CDR3 DNA: TGTGCCAGCAAGTCCGGGACAGATACGCAGTATTTT
CDR3 protein: CASKSGTDTQYF

clone size: -
D gene: -
J gene: TRBJ2-5
V gene: TRBV7-9
CDR3 DNA: TGTGCCAGCAGCTTTCAGGGGTATGAGACCCAGTACTTC
CDR3 protein: CASSFQGYETQYF

clone size: -
D gene: TRBD1
J gene: TRBJ2-3
V gene: TRBV6-2/TRBV6-3
CDR3 DNA: TGTGCCAGCAGCCGCGACAGGGTTTCCCGCTTCGAGACAGATACGCAGTATTTT
CDR3 protein: CASSRDRVSRFETDTQYF

clone size: few
D gene: TRBD2
J gene: TRBJ2-2
V gene: TRBV6-2/TRBV6-3
CDR3 DNA: TGTGCCAGCAGTTACTCAGGTCGGGGGGGCACCGGGGAGCTGTTTTTT
CDR3 protein: CASSYSGRGGTGELFF

clone size: few
D gene: -
J gene: TRBJ2-3
V gene: TRBV29-1
CDR3 DNA: TGCAGCGTTGAGGGCCTCGGAGTGGATACGCAGTATTTT
CDR3 protein: CSVEGLGVDTQYF

clone size: -
D gene: -
J gene: TRBJ2-3
V gene: TRBV9
CDR3 DNA: TGTGCCAGCAGCGTGAGGGCGAGTCATGGGACAGATACGCAGTATTTT
CDR3 protein: CASSVRASHGTDTQYF

clone size: -
D gene: -
J gene: TRBJ2-1
V gene: TRBV12-3/TRBV12-4
CDR3 DNA: TGTGCCAGCAGTTTTGGACAGAGCAATGAGCAGTTCTTC
CDR3 protein: CASSFGQSNEQFF

clone size: many
D gene: -
J gene: TRBJ2-1
V gene: TRBV7-6
CDR3 DNA: TGTGCCAGCAGCTTAGCTGACGTCGCCAGCTCCTACAATGAGCAGTTCTTC
CDR3 protein: CASSLADVASSYNEQFF

clone size: once
D gene: -
J gene: TRBJ1-1
V gene: TRBV25-1
CDR3 DNA: TGTGCCAGCAGTGGACAGATCATGAACACTGAAGCTTCCTTT
CDR3 protein: CASSGQIMNTEASF

clone size: -
D gene: -
J gene: TRBJ2-7
V gene: TRBV2
CDR3 DNA: TGTGCCACTCACCGTCCACGGGGAGAGACCTACGAGCAGTACTTC
CDR3 protein: CATHRPRGETYEQYF

clone size: -
D gene: -
J gene: TRBJ2-3
V gene: TRBV5-4
CDR3 DNA: TGTGCCAGCAGCTTGGTGGAGGGCGTGGCAGATACGCAGTATTTT
CDR3 protein: CASSLVEGVADTQYF

clone size: -
D gene: TRBD1
J gene: TRBJ2-1
V gene: TRBV4-1
CDR3 DNA: TGCGCCAGCAGCCAGGATCCGGGACAGGGGATCGGTGAGCAGTTCTTC
CDR3 protein: CASSQDPGQGIGEQFF